This T cell receptor beta chain was captured by sequencing in a study of cytomegalovirus exposure and HLA in healthy donors. PCR involved 60 Vbeta and 13 Jbeta primers. Clones were sequenced by immunoSEQ multiplex PCR, and TCRdb holds only the in-frame ones, with some missing. This table lists some 130,000 clones. The CDR3 is 16 amino acids. Trimming took 5 bases from V and 2 from J; bases not matched to a gene: 9. CDR1 is LNHDA, CDR2 SQIVND, per germline (reference sequence). This sequence was found in a woman aged 40 to 49 in good health and CMV-seronegative. The gene calls are TRBV19 and TRBJ1-5; 7 positions match TRBD1. The sample was PBMCs. The DNA of the CDR3 is TGTGCCAGTAGTCCAGGACAGGCTATACGCAATCAGCCCCAGCATTTT. Residues: CASSPGQAIRNQPQHF.